Presented here are 8 T cell receptor beta chains from one specimen sequenced in a study of blood T cell repertoires in COVID-19. Clones were read by immunoSEQ multiplex PCR, and TCRdb kept only the in-frame ones, dropping some. The sample holds about 140,000 clones, roughly 76% seen once. Sequencing used peripheral blood. The receptors originated from a man older than 75 with acute or convalescent COVID-19.

The chain recombines TRBV6-6 with TRBJ2-3, with D uncertain. This CDR3 has 14 residues. Trimming took 4 bases from V and 6 from J, leaving 14 bases between them. The germline V gene encodes CDR1 MNHNY and CDR2 SVGAGI (reference sequence). DNA for the CDR3: TGTGCCAGCAGTTTGGCCCGTACACAGGATACGCAGTATTTT. It encodes CASSLARTQDTQYF.

This clone was counted once. The rearrangement links TRBV28 to TRBJ1-2, with 12 nucleotides matching TRBD1. Germline CDR1 reads MDHEN; CDR2 reads SYDVKM. The CDR3 has 15 residues. Losses at the gene ends were 7 bases for V and 2 bases for J; bases not matched to a gene: 5. CDR3 amino acids: CASIAGTGGNYGYTF. The CDR3 nucleotides are TGTGCCAGCATCGCCGGGACAGGGGGCAACTATGGCTACACCTTC.

This chain uses TRBV2 with TRBJ1-5; 7 nucleotides match TRBD1. Germline V gene data show CDR1 as SNHLY and CDR2 as FYNNEI. This CDR3 region has 15 residues. The ends lost 6 bases at V and 1 base at J; junction bases unmatched: 6. The CDR3 spells CASRGDRVSNQPQHF. The CDR3 DNA follows: TGTGCCAGCAGAGGCGACAGGGTCAGCAATCAGCCCCAGCATTTT.

In nucleotides, the CDR3 is TGTGCCTCCAGGCGTGCGCCGAACTATGGCTACACCTTC. This sequence encodes CASRRAPNYGYTF. The chain couples TRBV27 to TRBJ1-2; D ambiguous. The CDR3 totals 13 residues. CDR1 MNHEY and CDR2 SMNVEV come from the germline V gene (reference sequence). The V and J ends lost 11 bases and 2 bases respectively, with 15 bases between them.

CDR3 protein: CASEVGAEGNIQYF. The CDR3 nucleotides are TGTGCCAGTGAGGTGGGCGCTGAGGGAAACATTCAGTACTTC. This chain connects TRBV19 to TRBJ2-4, with TRBD2 as a possible D gene (5 bases). Germline V CDR1 and CDR2: LNHDA, SQIVND (reference sequence). This CDR3 region has 14 residues. With 8 bases removed from V and 6 bases from J, the gap between germline ends came to 17 bases.

The CDR3 DNA reads TGCGCCAGCAGTCCCCAGGGAACCGGGGAGCTGTTTTTT. The encoded protein is CASSPQGTGELFF. V and J are TRBV5-1 and TRBJ2-2; maybe TRBD1 (5 bases). Trimming stripped 5 bases from V and 5 bases from J, with 10 bases between. The CDR3 is made up of 13 amino acids. Per the germline V gene, CDR1 is SGHRS and CDR2 is YFSETQ.

This clone was seen just once. The genes are TRBV5-5 and TRBJ1-5; a weak D match, TRBD1 (6 bases). The CDR3 contains 16 residues. Between the trimmed V and J ends, which lost 3 bases and 0 bases, there was a span of 13 bases. In germline, CDR1 is SGHKS, CDR2 YYEKEE (reference sequence). The CDR3 reads CASSSGGHYSNQPQHF. The DNA of the CDR3 is TGTGCCAGCAGCTCGGGGGGACATTATAGCAATCAGCCCCAGCATTTT.

This chain connects TRBV24-1 to TRBJ2-3, with D possibly being TRBD2 (5 bases). The germline V gene has CDR1 KGHDR and CDR2 SFDVKD. V shed 5 bases and J shed 0 bases, with 14 bases lying between them. This CDR3 comprises 16 residues. The CDR3 bases are TGTGCCACCAGTGGCGAGGGCGCCCTTAGCACAGATACGCAGTATTTT. It encodes CATSGEGALSTDTQYF.